The entry below describes one TCR beta chain. This may come from a read error, since a much larger clone is one base off. TCRdb's copy holds only in-frame clones and misses some; the assay was immunoSEQ multiplex PCR. This record lists over 20,000 clones, none seen once only, and the top ten clones contain approximately 1.5%. The sample is drawn from a study of T cells after posttransplantation cyclophosphamide. Germline V lookup: CDR1 LGHNA, CDR2 YNFKEQ. CDR3 size: 13 residues. V was cut by 1 base and J by 7 bases, with 8 bases left in between. Sequencing input: PBMCs. The chain uses TRBV4-2 and TRBJ2-1, with D perhaps matching TRBD2 (5 bases). This receptor was obtained from a man aged 45-60 years in good health, CMV-negative, and a related stem cell transplant donor. The CDR3 DNA sequence: TGTGCCAGCAGCCAAGTTAGCGCGAATGAGCAGTTCTTC. Translation: CASSQVSANEQFF.